This T cell receptor beta chain appears in the sequencing data of a study of cytomegalovirus exposure and HLA in healthy donors. CDR3 size: 13 residues. CDR1 and CDR2 (germline): SQVTM, ANQGSEA. V was shortened by 4 bases and J by 3 bases, with 12 bases between the two germline ends. This clone came up a few times. Its antigen is unknown. With 60 Vbeta and 13 Jbeta primers, the PCR was carried out. Measured with immunoSEQ multiplex PCR; TCRdb has only the in-frame clones, and not every one. The table lists fewer than 250,000 clones, about 79% of them singletons. The study, taken as a whole, reports: Most TCR sequences were seen very rarely across donors, but some public TCRs occurred in many.

The V gene is TRBV29-1, the J gene TRBJ1-1; a weak D match, TRBD1 (5 bases). Source material: PBMCs. The sequence came from a male donor in good health and CMV-seronegative. In DNA, the CDR3 is TGCAGCGTTGGCGGTGGAGGGGACACTGAAGCTTTCTTT. Amino acids: CSVGGGGDTEAFF.